These T cell receptor beta chains were read from a single sample in a study of blood T cell repertoires in COVID-19. Assay used: immunoSEQ multiplex PCR; TCRdb lists only in-frame clones, some missing. This sample carries hundreds of thousands of clones, approximately 90% of them seen once, and the ten largest clones take 1.4%. Material: PBMCs or T cells enriched from blood (not recorded which). These receptors were collected from a woman aged 18 to 35 who had been exposed to COVID-19. CDR3s include the opening cysteine and the closing phenylalanine or tryptophan. A D gene is named only where the DNA matches it firmly. The size field is filled for only some rows; it gives once, few, many or a size class.

CDR3 DNA: TGTGCCAGCATGCTAGTTCTCGGCGAGCAGTACTTC; CDR3 protein: CASMLVLGEQYF; V gene: TRBV28; clone size: .; D gene: .; J gene: TRBJ2-7; CDR3 length: 12
CDR3 DNA: TGTGCCAGCAGCTCCCAGCGGGAGGCCACCGGGGAGCTGTTTTTT; CDR3 protein: CASSSQREATGELFF; V gene: TRBV5-4; clone size: .; D gene: TRBD2; J gene: TRBJ2-2; CDR3 length: 15
CDR3 DNA: TGTGCCACCAGCAGTCCCGCAGCTGCGGGAGAGTTAGGCAATGAGCAGTTCTTC; CDR3 protein: CATSSPAAAGELGNEQFF; V gene: TRBV15; clone size: once; D gene: TRBD2; J gene: TRBJ2-1; CDR3 length: 18
CDR3 DNA: TGTGCCAGCAGTTACCTCCTCGGACTCGACACCGGGGAGCTGTTTTTT; CDR3 protein: CASSYLLGLDTGELFF; V gene: TRBV6-5; clone size: .; D gene: .; J gene: TRBJ2-2; CDR3 length: 16
CDR3 DNA: TGTGCCAGCAGAACGGGACAGCTAGTATATGGCTACACCTTC; CDR3 protein: CASRTGQLVYGYTF; V gene: TRBV28; clone size: .; D gene: TRBD1; J gene: TRBJ1-2; CDR3 length: 14
CDR3 DNA: TGTGCCAGCAGTTACGCGGGAGGTGAGCAGTTCTTC; CDR3 protein: CASSYAGGEQFF; V gene: TRBV6-5; clone size: .; D gene: TRBD2; J gene: TRBJ2-1; CDR3 length: 12
CDR3 DNA: TGTGCCAGCAGCTCCACAGGGGTGGGCGAGCAGTACTTC; CDR3 protein: CASSSTGVGEQYF; V gene: TRBV11-2; clone size: .; D gene: TRBD1; J gene: TRBJ2-7; CDR3 length: 13
CDR3 DNA: TGTGCCAGCTCGTCATCGAACACTGAAGCTTTCTTT; CDR3 protein: CASSSSNTEAFF; V gene: TRBV18; clone size: .; D gene: .; J gene: TRBJ1-1; CDR3 length: 12
CDR3 DNA: TGTGCCTGGACCGCCCGGGATAATAGCAATCAGCCCCAGCATTTT; CDR3 protein: CAWTARDNSNQPQHF; V gene: TRBV30; clone size: .; D gene: .; J gene: TRBJ1-5; CDR3 length: 15
CDR3 DNA: TGCGCCAGCAGCTATCGTCCTGAGCCGGCAGGGTCGGGCAATTCACCCCTCCACTTT; CDR3 protein: CASSYRPEPAGSGNSPLHF; V gene: TRBV5-1; clone size: .; D gene: .; J gene: TRBJ1-6; CDR3 length: 19
CDR3 DNA: TGCGCCAGCAGCTTCGGGGACACCGGGGAGCTGTTTTTT; CDR3 protein: CASSFGDTGELFF; V gene: TRBV5-1; clone size: once; D gene: .; J gene: TRBJ2-2; CDR3 length: 13
CDR3 DNA: TGTGCCAGCCTCTTAGGGGTAGGGTTGAACACTGAAGCTTTCTTT; CDR3 protein: CASLLGVGLNTEAFF; V gene: TRBV19; clone size: .; D gene: .; J gene: TRBJ1-1; CDR3 length: 15
CDR3 DNA: TGTGCCAGCAGTTTAACAAATCAGCCCCAGCATTTT; CDR3 protein: CASSLTNQPQHF; V gene: TRBV28; clone size: .; D gene: .; J gene: TRBJ1-5; CDR3 length: 12
CDR3 DNA: TGTGCCAGCAGTTTCAGGGGCCGGTACGAGCAGTACTTC; CDR3 protein: CASSFRGRYEQYF; V gene: TRBV27; clone size: .; D gene: .; J gene: TRBJ2-7; CDR3 length: 13
CDR3 DNA: TGTGCCAGCAGTCCGGTCCAACAGGGGCAAACTGAAGCTTTCTTT; CDR3 protein: CASSPVQQGQTEAFF; V gene: TRBV28; clone size: .; D gene: TRBD1; J gene: TRBJ1-1; CDR3 length: 15
CDR3 DNA: TGTGCCAGCTCACCGTTAACCGGGACAGGGGGCGATTTGGGCGAAAAACTGTTTTTT; CDR3 protein: CASSPLTGTGGDLGEKLFF; V gene: TRBV18; clone size: .; D gene: TRBD1; J gene: TRBJ1-4; CDR3 length: 19
CDR3 DNA: TGCAGTGCTAGTAGGGCGGGAGGGGGTACTGAAGCTTTCTTT; CDR3 protein: CSASRAGGGTEAFF; V gene: TRBV20-1; clone size: .; D gene: .; J gene: TRBJ1-1; CDR3 length: 14
CDR3 DNA: TGTGCCAGCAGTGTATATCAGGGGGCTGGCTATGGCTACACCTTC; CDR3 protein: CASSVYQGAGYGYTF; V gene: TRBV2; clone size: .; D gene: TRBD1; J gene: TRBJ1-2; CDR3 length: 15
CDR3 DNA: TGTGCCACCAGTGAACAAGGGACTAGCGGGACTGCAGATACGCAGTATTTT; CDR3 protein: CATSEQGTSGTADTQYF; V gene: TRBV24-1; clone size: .; D gene: TRBD2; J gene: TRBJ2-3; CDR3 length: 17
CDR3 DNA: TGTGCCAGCAGTTTATCCGGGACCCTCAGGGGGAATGAGCAGTTCTTC; CDR3 protein: CASSLSGTLRGNEQFF; V gene: TRBV27; clone size: .; D gene: TRBD1; J gene: TRBJ2-1; CDR3 length: 16
CDR3 DNA: TGTGCCAGCTCACCCCAGGGGGCGGGTTCACCCCTCCACTTT; CDR3 protein: CASSPQGAGSPLHF; V gene: TRBV18; clone size: .; D gene: TRBD1; J gene: TRBJ1-6; CDR3 length: 14
CDR3 DNA: TGTGCCAGCAGCCCCGGGGACTTCAGGGCCGGGTATGGCTACACCTTC; CDR3 protein: CASSPGDFRAGYGYTF; V gene: TRBV7-9; clone size: .; D gene: .; J gene: TRBJ1-2; CDR3 length: 16
CDR3 DNA: TGCAGTGCTAGTCCCGTAGCGGGACCCAGCACAGATACGCAGTATTTT; CDR3 protein: CSASPVAGPSTDTQYF; V gene: TRBV20-1; clone size: .; D gene: TRBD2; J gene: TRBJ2-3; CDR3 length: 16
CDR3 DNA: TGCGCCAGCAGCCAAGATCGGCTACAGGGATGGGAGACCCAGTACTTC; CDR3 protein: CASSQDRLQGWETQYF; V gene: TRBV4-1; clone size: .; D gene: .; J gene: TRBJ2-5; CDR3 length: 16
CDR3 DNA: TGTGCCCGAGGAAATACGCAGTATTTT; CDR3 protein: CARGNTQYF; V gene: TRBV12-1; clone size: .; D gene: .; J gene: TRBJ2-3; CDR3 length: 9